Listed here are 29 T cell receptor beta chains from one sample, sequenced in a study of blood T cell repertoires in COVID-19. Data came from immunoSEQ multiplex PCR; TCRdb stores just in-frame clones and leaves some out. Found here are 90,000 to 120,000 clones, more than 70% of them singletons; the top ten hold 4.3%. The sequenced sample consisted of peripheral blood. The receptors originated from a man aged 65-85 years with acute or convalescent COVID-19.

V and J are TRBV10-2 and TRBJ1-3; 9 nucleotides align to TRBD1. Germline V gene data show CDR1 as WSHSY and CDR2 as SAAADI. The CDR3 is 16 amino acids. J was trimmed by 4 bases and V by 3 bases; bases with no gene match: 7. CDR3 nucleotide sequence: TGCGCCAGCAGTGACGCCCCCGGGACAGGGGGAAACACCATATATTTT. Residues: CASSDAPGTGGNTIYF.

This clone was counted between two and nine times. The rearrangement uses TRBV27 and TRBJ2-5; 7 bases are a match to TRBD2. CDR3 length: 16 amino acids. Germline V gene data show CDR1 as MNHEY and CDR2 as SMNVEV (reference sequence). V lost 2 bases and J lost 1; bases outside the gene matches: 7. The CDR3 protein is CASSLIVGRGQETQYF. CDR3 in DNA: TGTGCCAGCAGTTTAATCGTAGGGAGGGGCCAAGAGACCCAGTACTTC.

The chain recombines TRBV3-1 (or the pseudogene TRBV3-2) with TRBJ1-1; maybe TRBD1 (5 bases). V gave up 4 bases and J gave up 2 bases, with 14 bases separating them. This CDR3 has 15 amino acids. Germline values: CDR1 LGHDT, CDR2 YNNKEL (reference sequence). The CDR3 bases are TGTGCCAGCAGCCTGTCCGGGGACTTTAACACTGAAGCTTTCTTT. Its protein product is CASSLSGDFNTEAFF.

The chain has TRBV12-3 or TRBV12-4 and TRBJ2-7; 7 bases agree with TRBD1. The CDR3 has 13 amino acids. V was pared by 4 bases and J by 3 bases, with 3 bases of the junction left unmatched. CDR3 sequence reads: CASSSRDSYEQYF. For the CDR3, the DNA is TGTGCCAGCAGTTCAAGGGACAGCTACGAGCAGTACTTC.

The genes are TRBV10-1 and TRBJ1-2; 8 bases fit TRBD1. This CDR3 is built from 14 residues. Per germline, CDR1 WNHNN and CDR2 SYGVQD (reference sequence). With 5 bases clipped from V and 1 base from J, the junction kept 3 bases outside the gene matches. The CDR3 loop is CASSRDRLNYGYTF. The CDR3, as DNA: TGCGCCAGCAGTCGGGACAGGCTTAACTATGGCTACACCTTC.

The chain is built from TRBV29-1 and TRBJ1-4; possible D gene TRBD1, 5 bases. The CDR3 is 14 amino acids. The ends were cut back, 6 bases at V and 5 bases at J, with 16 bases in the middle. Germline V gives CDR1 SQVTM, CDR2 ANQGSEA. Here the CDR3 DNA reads TGCAGCGTATTGCAGGGTTTTGGGAATGAAAAACTGTTTTTT. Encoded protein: CSVLQGFGNEKLFF.

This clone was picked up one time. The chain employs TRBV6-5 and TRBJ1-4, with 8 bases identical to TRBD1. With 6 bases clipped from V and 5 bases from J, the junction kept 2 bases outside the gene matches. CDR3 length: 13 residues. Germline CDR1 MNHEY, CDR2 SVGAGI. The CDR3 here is CASRRQGNEKLFF. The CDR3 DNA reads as TGTGCCAGCAGGCGACAGGGGAATGAAAAACTGTTTTTT.

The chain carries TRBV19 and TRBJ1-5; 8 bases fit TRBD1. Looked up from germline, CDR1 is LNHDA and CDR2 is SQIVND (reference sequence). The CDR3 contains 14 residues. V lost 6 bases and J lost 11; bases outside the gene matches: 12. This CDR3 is CASSLTGQVKAQHF. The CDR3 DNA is TGTGCCAGTAGCCTAACGGGACAGGTCAAAGCCCAGCATTTT.

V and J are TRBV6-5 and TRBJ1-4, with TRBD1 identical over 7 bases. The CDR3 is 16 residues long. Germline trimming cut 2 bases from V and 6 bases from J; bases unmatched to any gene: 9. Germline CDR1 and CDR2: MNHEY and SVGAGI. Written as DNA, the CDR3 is TGTGCCAGCAGTTACCTCGAGGGGGCCGCCCATGAAAAACTGTTTTTT. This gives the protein CASSYLEGAAHEKLFF.

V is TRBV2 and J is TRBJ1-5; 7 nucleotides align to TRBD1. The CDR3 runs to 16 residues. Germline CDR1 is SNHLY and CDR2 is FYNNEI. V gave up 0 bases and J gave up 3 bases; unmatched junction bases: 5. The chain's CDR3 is CASSEAAQGYNQPQHF. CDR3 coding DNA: TGTGCCAGCAGTGAAGCCGCACAGGGGTACAATCAGCCCCAGCATTTT.

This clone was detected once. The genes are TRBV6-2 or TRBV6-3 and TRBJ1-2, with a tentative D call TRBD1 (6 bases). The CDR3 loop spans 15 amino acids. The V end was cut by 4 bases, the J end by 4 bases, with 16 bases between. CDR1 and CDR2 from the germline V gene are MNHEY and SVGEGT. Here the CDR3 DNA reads TGTGCCAGCAGTTTTGGATTGGGGGCCAGCTATGGCTACACCTTC. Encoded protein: CASSFGLGASYGYTF.

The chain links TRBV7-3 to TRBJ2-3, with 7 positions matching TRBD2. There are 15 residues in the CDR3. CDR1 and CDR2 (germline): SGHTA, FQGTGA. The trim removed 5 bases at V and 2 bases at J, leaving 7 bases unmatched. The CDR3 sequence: CASSLTGLFTDTQYF. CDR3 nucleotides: TGTGCCAGCAGCCTCACGGGACTATTCACAGATACGCAGTATTTT.

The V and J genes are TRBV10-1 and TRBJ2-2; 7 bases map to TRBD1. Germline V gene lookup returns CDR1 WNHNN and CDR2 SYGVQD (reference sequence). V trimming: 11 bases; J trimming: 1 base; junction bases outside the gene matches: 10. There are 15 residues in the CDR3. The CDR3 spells CAGQGNRGNTGELFF. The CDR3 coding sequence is TGCGCCGGCCAAGGTAACAGGGGGAACACCGGGGAGCTGTTTTTT.

The DNA for the CDR3 is TGCGCCAGCAGCTCGCAACCGGGACAGACCTTATCAGATACGCAGTATTTT. It translates to CASSSQPGQTLSDTQYF. The chain carries TRBV5-1 and TRBJ2-3; 7 bases are a match to TRBD1. V was clipped by 3 bases and J by 4 bases; unmatched bases: 14. The CDR3 loop spans 17 amino acids. In germline, CDR1 is SGHRS, CDR2 YFSETQ.

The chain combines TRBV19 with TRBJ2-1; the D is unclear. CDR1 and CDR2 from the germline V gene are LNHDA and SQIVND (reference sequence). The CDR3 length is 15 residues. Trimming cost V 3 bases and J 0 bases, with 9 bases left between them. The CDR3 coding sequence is TGTGCCAGTAGTATTTCTAAGAGCTCCTACAATGAGCAGTTCTTC. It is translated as CASSISKSSYNEQFF. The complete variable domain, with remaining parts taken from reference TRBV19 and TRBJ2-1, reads DGGITQSPKYLFRKEGQNVTLSCEQNLNHDAMYWYRQDPGQGLRLIYYSQIVNDFQKGDIAEGYSVSREKKESFPLTVTSAQKNPTAFYLCASSISKSSYNEQFFGPGTRLTVL.

CDR3 residues: CATSRDRQYSYEQYF. The CDR3 nucleotides read TGTGCCACCAGCAGAGATCGACAGTACTCCTACGAGCAGTACTTC. The rearrangement links TRBV15 to TRBJ2-7, with D maybe TRBD1 (5 bases). This CDR3 has 15 amino acids. V lost 0 bases to trimming and J lost 0 bases, with 9 bases between them. Germline V gene sequence: CDR1 LNHNV, CDR2 YYDKDF (reference sequence).

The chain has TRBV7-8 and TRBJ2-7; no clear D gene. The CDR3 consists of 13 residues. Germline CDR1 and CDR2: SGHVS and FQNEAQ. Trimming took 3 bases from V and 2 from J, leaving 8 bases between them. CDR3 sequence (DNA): TGTGCCAGCAGCTTGTCCAGGACCTACGAGCAGTACTTC. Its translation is CASSLSRTYEQYF.

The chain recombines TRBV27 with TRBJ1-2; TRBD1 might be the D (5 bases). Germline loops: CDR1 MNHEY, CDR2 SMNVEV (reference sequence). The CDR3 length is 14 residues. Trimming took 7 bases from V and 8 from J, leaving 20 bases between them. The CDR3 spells CASTAAGQGGGYTF. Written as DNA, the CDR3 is TGTGCCAGCACCGCGGCCGGGCAGGGAGGAGGCTACACCTTC.

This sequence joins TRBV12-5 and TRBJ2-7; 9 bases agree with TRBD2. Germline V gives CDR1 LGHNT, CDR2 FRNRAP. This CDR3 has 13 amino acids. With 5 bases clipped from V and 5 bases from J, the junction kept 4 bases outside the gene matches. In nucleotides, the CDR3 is TGTGCTAGTGGTCCAGCGGGGGGTAACGAGCAGTACTTC. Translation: CASGPAGGNEQYF.

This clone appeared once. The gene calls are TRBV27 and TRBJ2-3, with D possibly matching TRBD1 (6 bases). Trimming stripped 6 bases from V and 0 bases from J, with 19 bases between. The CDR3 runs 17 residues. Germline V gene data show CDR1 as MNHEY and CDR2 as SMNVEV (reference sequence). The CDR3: CASSGATGRYSTDTQYF. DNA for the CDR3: TGTGCCAGCAGCGGAGCCACAGGGAGATATAGCACAGATACGCAGTATTTT.

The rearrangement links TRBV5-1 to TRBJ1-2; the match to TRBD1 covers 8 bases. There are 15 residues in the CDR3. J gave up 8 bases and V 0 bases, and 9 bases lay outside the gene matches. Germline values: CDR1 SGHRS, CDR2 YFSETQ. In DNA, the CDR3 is TGCGCCAGCAGCTTGGAGTTTCGGACAGGGATAGGCTACACCTTC. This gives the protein CASSLEFRTGIGYTF.

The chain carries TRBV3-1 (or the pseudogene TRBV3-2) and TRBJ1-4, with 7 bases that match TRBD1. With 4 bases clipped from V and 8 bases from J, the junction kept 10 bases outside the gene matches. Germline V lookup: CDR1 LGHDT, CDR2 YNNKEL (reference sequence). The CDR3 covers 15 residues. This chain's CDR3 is CASSRNPGQVEKLFF. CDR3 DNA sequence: TGTGCCAGCAGCCGTAACCCCGGACAGGTGGAAAAACTGTTTTTT.

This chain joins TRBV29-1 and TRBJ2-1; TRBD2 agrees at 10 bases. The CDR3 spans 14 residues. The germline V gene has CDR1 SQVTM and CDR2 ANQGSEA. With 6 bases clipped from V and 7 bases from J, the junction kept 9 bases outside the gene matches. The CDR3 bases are TGCAGCGTGATCCCTAGCGGGGGTATTAATGAGCAGTTCTTC. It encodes CSVIPSGGINEQFF.

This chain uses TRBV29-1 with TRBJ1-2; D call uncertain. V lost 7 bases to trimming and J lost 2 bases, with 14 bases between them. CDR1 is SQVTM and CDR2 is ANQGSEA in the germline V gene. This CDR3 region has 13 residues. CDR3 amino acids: CSAAGRGNYGYTF. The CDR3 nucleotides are TGCAGCGCTGCCGGCCGGGGAAACTATGGCTACACCTTC.

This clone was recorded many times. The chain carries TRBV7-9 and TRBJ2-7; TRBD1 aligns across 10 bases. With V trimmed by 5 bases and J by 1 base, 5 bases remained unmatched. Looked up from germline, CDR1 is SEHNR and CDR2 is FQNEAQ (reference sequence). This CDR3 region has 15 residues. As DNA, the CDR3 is TGTGCCAGCAGCGCCCGGACAGGGGGTTCCTACGAGCAGTACTTC. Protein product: CASSARTGGSYEQYF. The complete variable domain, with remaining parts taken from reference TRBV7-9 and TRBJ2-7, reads DTGVSQNPRHKITKRGQNVTFRCDPISEHNRLYWYRQTLGQGPEFLTYFQNEAQLEKSRLLSDRFSAERPKGSFSTLEIQRTEQGDSAMYLCASSARTGGSYEQYFGPGTRLTVT.

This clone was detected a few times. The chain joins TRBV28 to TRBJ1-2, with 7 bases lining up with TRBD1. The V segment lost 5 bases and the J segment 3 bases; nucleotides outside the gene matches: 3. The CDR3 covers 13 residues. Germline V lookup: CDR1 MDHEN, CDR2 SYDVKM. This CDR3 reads CASSVGTDYGYTF. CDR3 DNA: TGTGCCAGCAGTGTCGGGACAGACTATGGCTACACCTTC.

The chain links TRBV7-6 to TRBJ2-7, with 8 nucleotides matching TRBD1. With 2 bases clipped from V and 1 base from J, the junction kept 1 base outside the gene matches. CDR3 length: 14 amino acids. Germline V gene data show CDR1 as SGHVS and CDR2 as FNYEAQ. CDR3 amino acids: CASSLRQGSYEQYF. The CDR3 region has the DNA TGTGCCAGCAGCTTAAGACAGGGGTCCTACGAGCAGTACTTC.

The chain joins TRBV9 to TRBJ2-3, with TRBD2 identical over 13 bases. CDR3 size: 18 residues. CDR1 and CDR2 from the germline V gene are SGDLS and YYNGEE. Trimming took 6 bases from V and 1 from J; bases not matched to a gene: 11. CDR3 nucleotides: TGTGCCAGCACCCCAACTAGCGGGGGGGCCGGGGGCACAGATACGCAGTATTTT. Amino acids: CASTPTSGGAGGTDTQYF.

CDR3 bases: TGCAGCGTCCGAAGACAGGGGGCGTACGAGCAGTACTTC. Protein: CSVRRQGAYEQYF. The chain joins TRBV29-1 to TRBJ2-7, with 10 bases fitting TRBD1. With 6 bases clipped from V and 4 bases from J, the junction kept 6 bases outside the gene matches. Germline-derived CDR1 and CDR2 are SQVTM and ANQGSEA. The CDR3 consists of 13 residues.